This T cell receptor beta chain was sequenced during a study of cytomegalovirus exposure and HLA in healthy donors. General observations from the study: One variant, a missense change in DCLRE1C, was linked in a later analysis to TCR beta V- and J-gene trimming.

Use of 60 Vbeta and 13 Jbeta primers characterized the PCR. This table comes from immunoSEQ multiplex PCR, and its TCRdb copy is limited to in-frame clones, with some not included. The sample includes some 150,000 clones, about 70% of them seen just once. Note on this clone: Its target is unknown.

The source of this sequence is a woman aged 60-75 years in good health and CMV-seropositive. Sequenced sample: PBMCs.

CDR3 DNA: TGTGCCACCAGCAGGGAGGGTTCAGGGGCCAACGTCCTGACTTTC. Protein: CATSREGSGANVLTF. J is TRBJ2-6 and V is TRBV15, with D perhaps matching TRBD2 (6 bases). The V gene's germline CDR1 is LNHNV and CDR2 YYDKDF (reference sequence). V dropped 3 bases and J dropped 4 bases, with 10 bases sitting between them. The length of the CDR3 is 15 residues.